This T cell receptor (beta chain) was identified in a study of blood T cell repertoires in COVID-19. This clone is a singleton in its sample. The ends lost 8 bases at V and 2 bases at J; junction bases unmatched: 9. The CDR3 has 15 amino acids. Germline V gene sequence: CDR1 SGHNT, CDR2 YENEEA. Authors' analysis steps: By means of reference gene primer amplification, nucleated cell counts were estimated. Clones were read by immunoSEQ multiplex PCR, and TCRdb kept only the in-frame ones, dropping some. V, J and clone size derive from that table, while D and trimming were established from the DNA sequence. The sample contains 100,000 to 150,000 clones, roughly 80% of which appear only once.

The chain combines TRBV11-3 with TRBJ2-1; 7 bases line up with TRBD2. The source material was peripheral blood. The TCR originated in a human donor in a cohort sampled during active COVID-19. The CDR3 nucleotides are TGTGCCAGCTTGGGGGGAGGGACGGCCTACAATGAGCAGTTCTTC. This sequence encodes CASLGGGTAYNEQFF.